Here is one TCR beta chain with its context. The antigen is unknown. Within the sample, other DNA sequences also encode this same CDR3. This entry belongs to a study of shared clonotypes between healthy human individuals. The naive CD8 subset, CD45RO-negative cells positively selected for CCR7, excluded terminally differentiated effector memory CD45RA+ cells. Sequenced by immunoSEQ multiplex PCR; TCRdb stores in-frame clones only, minus some. The sample has around 2,100,000 clones; about 94% are singletons. Findings and caveats of the study: Among donors, the sharing of clonotypes was expected to be influenced by sequencing depth. For naive CD4 cells, around 5.1% of clonotypes were shared across a handful of donors.

This TCR derives from a man younger than 30 in good health. Sequencing was carried out using naive CD8+ T cells sorted from blood.

CDR3 nucleotide sequence: TGCGCCAGCAGCTTGGTTCCTAGCGGGGAACAAGAGACCCAGTACTTC. Its protein product is CASSLVPSGEQETQYF. The chain uses TRBV5-1 and TRBJ2-5; 9 bases match TRBD2. CDR3 length equals 16 residues. The J segment lost 2 bases and the V segment lost 0 bases, leaving 5 bases of the junction unmatched. From germline, CDR1 is SGHRS and CDR2 YFSETQ.